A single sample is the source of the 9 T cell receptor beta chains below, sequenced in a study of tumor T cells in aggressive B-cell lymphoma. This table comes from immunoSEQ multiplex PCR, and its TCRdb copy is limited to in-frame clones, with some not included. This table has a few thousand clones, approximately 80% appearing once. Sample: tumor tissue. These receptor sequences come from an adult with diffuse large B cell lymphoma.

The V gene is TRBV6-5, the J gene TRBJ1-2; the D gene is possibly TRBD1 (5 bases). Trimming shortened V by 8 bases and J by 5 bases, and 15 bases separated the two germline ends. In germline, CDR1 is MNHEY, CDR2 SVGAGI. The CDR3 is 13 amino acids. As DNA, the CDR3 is TGTGCCAGCGGTGGTCAGGGCTGGTATGGCTACACCTTC. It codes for CASGGQGWYGYTF.

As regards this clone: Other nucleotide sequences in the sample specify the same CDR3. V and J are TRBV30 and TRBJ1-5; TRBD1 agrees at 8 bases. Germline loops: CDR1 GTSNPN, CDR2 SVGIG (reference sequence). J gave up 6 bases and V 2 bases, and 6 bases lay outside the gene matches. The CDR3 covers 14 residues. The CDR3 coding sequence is TGTGCCTGGAGTTTCGACAGGGGCTTTCAGCCCCAGCATTTT. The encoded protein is CAWSFDRGFQPQHF.

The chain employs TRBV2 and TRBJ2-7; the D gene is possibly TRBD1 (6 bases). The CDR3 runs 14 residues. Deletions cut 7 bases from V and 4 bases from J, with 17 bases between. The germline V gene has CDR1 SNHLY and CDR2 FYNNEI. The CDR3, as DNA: TGTGCCAGCAACAAACAGGGTGGGGTGTACGAGCAGTACTTC. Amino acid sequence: CASNKQGGVYEQYF.

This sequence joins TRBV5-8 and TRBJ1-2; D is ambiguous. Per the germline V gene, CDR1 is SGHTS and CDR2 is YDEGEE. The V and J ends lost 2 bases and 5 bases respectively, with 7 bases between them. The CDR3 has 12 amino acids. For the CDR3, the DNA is TGTGCCAGCAGCTTTCCAGCGTATGGCTACACCTTC. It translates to CASSFPAYGYTF.

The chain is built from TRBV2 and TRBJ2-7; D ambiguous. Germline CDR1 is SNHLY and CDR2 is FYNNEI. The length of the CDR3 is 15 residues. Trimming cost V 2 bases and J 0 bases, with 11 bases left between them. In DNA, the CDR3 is TGTGCCAGCAGTGAAAGCGTCGTTAGCTCCTACGAGCAGTACTTC. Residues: CASSESVVSSYEQYF.

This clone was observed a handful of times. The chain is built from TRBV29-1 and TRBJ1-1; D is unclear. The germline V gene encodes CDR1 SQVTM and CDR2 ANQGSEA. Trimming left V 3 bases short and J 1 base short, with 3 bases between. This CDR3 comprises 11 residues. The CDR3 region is CSVDRNTEAFF. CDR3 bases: TGCAGCGTTGATCGGAACACTGAAGCTTTCTTT. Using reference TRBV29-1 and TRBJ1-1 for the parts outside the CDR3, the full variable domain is SAVISQKPSRDICQRGTSLTIQCQVDSQVTMMFWYRQQPGQSLTLIATANQGSEATYESGFVIDKFPISRPNLTFSTLTVSNMSPEDSSIYLCSVDRNTEAFFGQGTRLTVV.

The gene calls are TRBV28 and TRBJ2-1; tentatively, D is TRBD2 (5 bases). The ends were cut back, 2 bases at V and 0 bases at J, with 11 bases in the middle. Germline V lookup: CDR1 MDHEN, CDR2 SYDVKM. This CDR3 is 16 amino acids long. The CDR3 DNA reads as TGTGCCAGCAGTTTACTAGCCGTGAGCTCCTACAATGAGCAGTTCTTC. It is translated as CASSLLAVSSYNEQFF.

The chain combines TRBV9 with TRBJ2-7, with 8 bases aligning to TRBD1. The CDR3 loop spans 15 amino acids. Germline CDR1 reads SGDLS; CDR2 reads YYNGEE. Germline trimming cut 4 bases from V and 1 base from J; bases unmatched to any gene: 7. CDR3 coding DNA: TGTGCCAGCAGCCTCGGGACAGGACTTTCCTACGAGCAGTACTTC. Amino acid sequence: CASSLGTGLSYEQYF.

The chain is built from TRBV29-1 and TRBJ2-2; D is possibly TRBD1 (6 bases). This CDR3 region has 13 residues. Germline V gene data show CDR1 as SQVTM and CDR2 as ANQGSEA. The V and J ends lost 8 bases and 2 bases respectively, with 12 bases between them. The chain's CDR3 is CSIYRENTGELFF. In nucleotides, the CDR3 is TGCAGCATATACAGGGAAAACACCGGGGAGCTGTTTTTT.